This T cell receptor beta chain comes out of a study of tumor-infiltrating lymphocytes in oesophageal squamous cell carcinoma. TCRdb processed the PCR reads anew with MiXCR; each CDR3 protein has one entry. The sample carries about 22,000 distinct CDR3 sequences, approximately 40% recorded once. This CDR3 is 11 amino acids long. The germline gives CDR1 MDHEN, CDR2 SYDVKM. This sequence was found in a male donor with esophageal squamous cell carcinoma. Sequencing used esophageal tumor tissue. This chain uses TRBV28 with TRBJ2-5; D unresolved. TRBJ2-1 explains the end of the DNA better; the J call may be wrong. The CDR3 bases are TGTGCCACTACCCATTATCGTGAGCAGTTCTTC. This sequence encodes CATTHYREQFF.